Below, 27 T cell receptor beta chains from the same sample are listed, as sequenced in a study of PD-1 blockade in classical Hodgkin lymphoma. Generated by immunoSEQ multiplex PCR, the TCRdb table keeps only in-frame clones and is missing some. The profile covers 50,000 or so clones, with around 73% appearing a single time and about 16% taken by the ten largest. No patient escaped relapse after autologous stem cell transplantation, and brentuximab vedotin exposure varied. Sequencing was performed on peripheral blood mononuclear cells (PBMCs), taken before the second cycle of nivolumab. All receptors derive from a human donor with classical Hodgkin lymphoma.

This chain links TRBV7-9 with TRBJ2-1, with 9 bases fitting TRBD1. The trim removed 2 bases at V and 2 bases at J, leaving 4 bases unmatched. Germline CDR1 SEHNR, CDR2 FQNEAQ (reference sequence). The CDR3 consists of 16 residues. In DNA form, the CDR3 reads TGTGCCAGCAGCTTAAGGGACAGGGTCCCCTACAATGAGCAGTTCTTC. Amino acid sequence: CASSLRDRVPYNEQFF.

The V gene is TRBV7-9, the J gene TRBJ2-7; 9 positions match TRBD1. In germline, CDR1 is SEHNR, CDR2 FQNEAQ (reference sequence). V dropped 3 bases and J dropped 6; count of bases not matched to a gene: 6. This CDR3 contains 14 residues. The chain's CDR3 is CASSLGQGVSEQYF. CDR3 nucleotides: TGTGCCAGCAGCTTGGGACAGGGAGTCAGCGAGCAGTACTTC.

This chain connects TRBV19 to TRBJ2-7, with 9 bases identical to TRBD1. Germline V gives CDR1 LNHDA, CDR2 SQIVND (reference sequence). V dropped 3 bases and J dropped 1; count of bases not matched to a gene: 10. This CDR3 comprises 17 residues. The CDR3 DNA is TGTGCCAGTAGTATGCGGCCTCCCGGGACAGGGTCCTACGAGCAGTACTTC. This codes for CASSMRPPGTGSYEQYF.

J is TRBJ2-7 and V is TRBV29-1; perhaps TRBD2 as D (6 bases). Germline assignment: CDR1 SQVTM and CDR2 ANQGSEA. V shed 5 bases and J shed 2 bases, with 13 bases lying between them. The CDR3 sequence is 13 residues long. The CDR3 DNA reads as TGCAGCGTTAACCATGGAGGGGCCTACGAGCAGTACTTC. Its translation: CSVNHGGAYEQYF.

V usage is TRBV27 and J usage is TRBJ1-5; D uncertain. Trimming took 5 bases from V and 1 from J, leaving 12 bases between them. CDR3 size: 15 residues. Per the germline V gene, CDR1 is MNHEY and CDR2 is SMNVEV (reference sequence). The CDR3 nucleotides read TGTGCCAGCAGTCTACGAGGGTTGAGCAATCAGCCCCAGCATTTT. Its translation is CASSLRGLSNQPQHF.

The chain combines TRBV15 with TRBJ2-3; 11 positions match TRBD2. V gave up 5 bases and J gave up 1 base; unmatched junction bases: 5. Germline V gene sequence: CDR1 LNHNV, CDR2 YYDKDF (reference sequence). This CDR3 has 16 amino acids. Here the CDR3 reads CATSSSGRWGTDTQYF. As DNA, the CDR3 is TGTGCCACCAGCTCTAGCGGGAGGTGGGGCACAGATACGCAGTATTTT.

The V gene is TRBV5-4, the J gene TRBJ2-1; 9 bases fit TRBD2. The CDR3 extends over 15 amino acids. The germline gives CDR1 SGHNT, CDR2 YYREEE (reference sequence). The ends lost 1 base at V and 8 bases at J; junction bases unmatched: 7. The chain's CDR3 is CASSLPSGRSDEQFF. The CDR3 DNA is TGTGCCAGCAGCTTGCCCAGCGGGAGGAGCGATGAGCAGTTCTTC.

This clone was detected only once. The rearrangement links TRBV29-1 to TRBJ1-1; perhaps TRBD1 as D (6 bases). V lost 5 bases to trimming and J lost 3 bases, with 13 bases between them. The CDR3 totals 13 residues. Germline V gene data show CDR1 as SQVTM and CDR2 as ANQGSEA. CDR3 DNA sequence: TGCAGCGTTACTGGGCAGGGGTACACTGAAGCTTTCTTT. Translation gives CSVTGQGYTEAFF.

The chain couples TRBV9 to TRBJ2-5; D not resolved. Germline-derived CDR1 and CDR2 are SGDLS and YYNGEE. This CDR3 is 14 amino acids long. The ends were cut back, 0 bases at V and 3 bases at J, with 9 bases in the middle. CDR3 DNA: TGTGCCAGCAGCGTAGGTCCGCGAGAAGAGACCCAGTACTTC. Its translation is CASSVGPREETQYF.

This rearrangement joins TRBV7-3 to TRBJ2-3; no reliable D call. V lost 2 bases to trimming and J lost 0 bases, with 6 bases between them. This CDR3 region has 14 residues. Germline lookup yields CDR1 SGHTA and CDR2 FQGTGA. The CDR3 DNA reads as TGTGCCAGCAGCTTAGGCCGAAGCACAGATACGCAGTATTTT. Translated: CASSLGRSTDTQYF.

This clone was detected a few times. This chain joins TRBV6-5 and TRBJ2-7; the D gene is possibly TRBD1 (5 bases). Germline values: CDR1 MNHEY, CDR2 SVGAGI. The CDR3 has 14 amino acids. The V and J ends lost 2 bases and 0 bases respectively, with 8 bases between them. The CDR3 loop reads CASSYATDSYEQYF. CDR3 coding DNA: TGTGCCAGCAGTTACGCGACAGACTCCTACGAGCAGTACTTC.

In nucleotides, the CDR3 is TGTGCCAGTTTAAGGACGACGAACACCGGGGAGCTGTTTTTT. Translated: CASLRTTNTGELFF. The V gene is TRBV19, the J gene TRBJ2-2; D not resolved. The CDR3 is 14 residues long. Trimming shortened V by 8 bases and J by 0 bases, and 10 bases separated the two germline ends. The V gene's germline CDR1 is LNHDA and CDR2 SQIVND (reference sequence).

The V gene is TRBV28, the J gene TRBJ2-7; 7 bases match TRBD1. This CDR3 comprises 13 residues. CDR1 MDHEN and CDR2 SYDVKM come from the germline V gene. J lost 3 bases, V lost 6 bases, and 5 bases had no gene match. CDR3 in amino acids: CASSQTGLYEQYF. The CDR3, as DNA: TGTGCCAGCAGCCAGACAGGGCTCTACGAGCAGTACTTC. The complete variable domain, with remaining parts taken from reference TRBV28 and TRBJ2-7, reads DVKVTQSSRYLVKRTGEKVFLECVQDMDHENMFWYRQDPGLGLRLIYFSYDVKMKEKGDIPEGYSVSREKKERFSLILESASTNQTSMYLCASSQTGLYEQYFGPGTRLTVT.

V usage is TRBV5-1 and J usage is TRBJ2-2; 10 bases are a match to TRBD2. CDR3 length: 16 residues. Germline-derived CDR1 and CDR2 are SGHRS and YFSETQ. The J segment lost 2 bases and the V segment lost 4 bases, leaving 5 bases of the junction unmatched. This CDR3 is CASSITSGINTGELFF. In DNA form, the CDR3 reads TGCGCCAGCAGCATTACTAGCGGGATTAACACCGGGGAGCTGTTTTTT.

This chain joins TRBV18 and TRBJ2-7; D call uncertain. The CDR3 consists of 14 residues. Trimming cost V 4 bases and J 7 bases, with 17 bases left between them. Per germline, CDR1 KGHSH and CDR2 LQKENI. Written as DNA, the CDR3 is TGTGCCAGCTCACAGGTGATAACAAAAATAGAGCAGTACTTC. Translation gives CASSQVITKIEQYF.

The chain links TRBV2 to TRBJ1-1, with TRBD1 as a possible D gene (5 bases). The germline gives CDR1 SNHLY, CDR2 FYNNEI. With 2 bases removed from V and 6 bases from J, the gap between germline ends came to 10 bases. CDR3 size: 13 residues. CDR3 loop: CASSEQGLAEAFF. The CDR3 nucleotides are TGTGCCAGCAGTGAACAGGGCCTGGCTGAAGCTTTCTTT.

The V gene is TRBV7-2, the J gene TRBJ2-3, with no clear D. The CDR3 has 14 amino acids. Germline assignment: CDR1 SGHTA and CDR2 FQGNSA. The V and J ends lost 5 bases and 0 bases respectively, with 9 bases between them. The CDR3 DNA is TGTGCCAGCAGCCTGAAACAGAGCACAGATACGCAGTATTTT. Amino acid sequence: CASSLKQSTDTQYF. The variable domain in full, with the rest retrieved from reference TRBV7-2 and TRBJ2-3, is GAGVSQSPSNKVTEKGKDVELRCDPISGHTALYWYRQSLGQGLEFLIYFQGNSAPDKSGLPSDRFSAERTGGSVSTLTIQRTQQEDSAVYLCASSLKQSTDTQYFGPGTRLTVL.

The chain links TRBV2 to TRBJ1-5; no clear D gene. CDR1 is SNHLY and CDR2 is FYNNEI in the germline V gene. The CDR3 sequence is 13 residues long. With 4 bases removed from V and 2 bases from J, the gap between germline ends came to 6 bases. CDR3 region: CASSGEGNQPQHF. The CDR3, as DNA: TGTGCCAGCAGTGGAGAGGGCAATCAGCCCCAGCATTTT.

The genes are TRBV19 and TRBJ2-4; D tentatively reads TRBD1 or TRBD2 (5 bases each). Per the germline V gene, CDR1 is LNHDA and CDR2 is SQIVND (reference sequence). This CDR3 spans 17 amino acids. Trimming removed 0 bases from V and 5 bases from J, with 17 bases in between. The CDR3 DNA reads TGTGCCAGTAGTATAGATCCGCCAGGTTTGGGACAAAACATTCAGTACTTC. Protein product: CASSIDPPGLGQNIQYF.

The chain carries TRBV7-9 and TRBJ2-1, with D possibly being TRBD2 (6 bases). Trimming removed 2 bases from V and 2 bases from J, with 13 bases in between. This CDR3 is 16 amino acids long. Germline values: CDR1 SEHNR, CDR2 FQNEAQ (reference sequence). As DNA, the CDR3 is TGTGCCAGCAGCTTAATCGGGCGGGGACCCTACAATGAGCAGTTCTTC. Its protein is CASSLIGRGPYNEQFF.

The chain combines TRBV19 with TRBJ1-4, with D uncertain. Deletions cut 3 bases from V and 7 bases from J, with 12 bases between. Looked up from germline, CDR1 is LNHDA and CDR2 is SQIVND (reference sequence). The CDR3 extends over 14 amino acids. CDR3 sequence reads: CASSIQGRTEKLFF. The CDR3 bases are TGTGCCAGTAGTATCCAAGGGAGGACTGAAAAACTGTTTTTT.

Concerning this clone itself: Distinct nucleotide sequences in the sample also encode this CDR3. The V and J genes are TRBV6-5 and TRBJ1-2; the D is unclear. Trimming shortened V by 0 bases and J by 2 bases, and 4 bases separated the two germline ends. The CDR3 is made up of 13 amino acids. From germline, CDR1 is MNHEY and CDR2 SVGAGI. CDR3 DNA: TGTGCCAGCAGTTACTCTGGAAACTATGGCTACACCTTC. Encoded protein: CASSYSGNYGYTF.

This chain joins TRBV27 and TRBJ1-2; 11 nucleotides align to TRBD1. CDR3 size: 15 residues. V shed 4 bases and J 4 bases; nucleotides not matched to a gene: 5. The germline gives CDR1 MNHEY, CDR2 SMNVEV (reference sequence). CDR3 loop: CASSSRTGGTYGYTF. The CDR3 coding sequence is TGTGCCAGCAGTTCTCGGACAGGGGGCACCTATGGCTACACCTTC.

The chain has TRBV5-1 and TRBJ2-5; 8 bases fit TRBD2. The J call could be wrong; TRBJ2-7 is a better fit for the DNA end. CDR1 is SGHRS and CDR2 is YFSETQ in the germline V gene. The CDR3 sequence is 13 residues long. The CDR3 nucleotides read TGCGCCAGCAACCCCACTAGCGGCTACGAGCAGTACTTC. Translating it yields CASNPTSGYEQYF.

The V and J genes are TRBV7-9 and TRBJ1-2; tentatively, D is TRBD1 (5 bases). The V end was cut by 1 base, the J end by 3 bases, with 9 bases between. The CDR3 length is 14 residues. Looked up from germline, CDR1 is SEHNR and CDR2 is FQNEAQ (reference sequence). As DNA, the CDR3 is TGTGCCAGCAGCTTAGAATGGGGACACTATGGCTACACCTTC. This gives the protein CASSLEWGHYGYTF. Using reference TRBV7-9 and TRBJ1-2 for the parts outside the CDR3, the full variable domain is DTGVSQNPRHKITKRGQNVTFRCDPISEHNRLYWYRQTLGQGPEFLTYFQNEAQLEKSRLLSDRFSAERPKGSFSTLEIQRTEQGDSAMYLCASSLEWGHYGYTFGSGTRLTVV.

This rearrangement joins TRBV19 to TRBJ2-1; 7 bases are a match to TRBD2. The CDR3 sequence is 15 residues long. Looked up from germline, CDR1 is LNHDA and CDR2 is SQIVND (reference sequence). J gave up 6 bases and V 2 bases, and 7 bases lay outside the gene matches. DNA for the CDR3: TGTGCCAGTAGTATAATGCTAGCGGCTTCCAATGAGCAGTTCTTC. Translated, it gives CASSIMLAASNEQFF.

This chain uses TRBV4-1 with TRBJ1-1, with TRBD1 as a possible D gene (6 bases). V shed 0 bases and J shed 10 bases, with 18 bases lying between them. The CDR3 sequence is 15 residues long. Germline V lookup: CDR1 MGHRA, CDR2 YSYEKL. In DNA form, the CDR3 reads TGCGCCAGCAGCCAAGATAATACTAGGGGGGAAATAGCTTTCTTT. The encoded protein is CASSQDNTRGEIAFF.